This TCR beta chain is from a study of T cell changes during pregnancy in multiple sclerosis. The CDR3 runs to 15 residues. Germline values: CDR1 MNHEY, CDR2 SMNVEV (reference sequence). V lost 8 bases, J lost 0 bases, and 14 bases lay in between. Assay: immunoSEQ multiplex PCR; the TCRdb copy retains only in-frame clones and omits some. The sample has approximately 110,000 clones, roughly 90% seen once. This TCR derives from a female donor with multiple sclerosis, enrolled in a pregnancy study. V usage is TRBV27 and J usage is TRBJ2-1; D perhaps matches TRBD1 (6 bases). The sequences come from peripheral blood, collected in the third trimester of pregnancy. CDR3 DNA sequence: TGTGCCAGCCGATTAGGACAGAACTCCTACAATGAGCAGTTCTTC. It translates to CASRLGQNSYNEQFF.